The 7 T cell receptor beta chains reported below all come from one sample, sequenced in a study of blood T cell repertoires in COVID-19 (dated by TCRdb to the early 2020s). The library came from the immunoSEQ multiplex PCR assay. The table comes from immuneACCESS by way of TCRdb, which keeps in-frame sequences with V and J called. Part of the clones is missing from these tables; in studies checked, under half for an unresolved V gene and the rest for unknown reasons. Within this sample are about 81,000 clones, with roughly four fifths of them counted one time only. Of the sample, around 13% is held by the ten largest clones. Sequencing was carried out using peripheral blood. The receptors stem from a human donor in a cohort sampled during active COVID-19.

This rearrangement joins TRBV5-1 to TRBJ1-1, with TRBD1 as a possible D gene (6 bases). The CDR3 consists of 15 residues. The germline V and J ends were trimmed by 3 bases and 0 bases, with 12 bases remaining between them. Germline values: CDR1 SGHRS, CDR2 YFSETQ. The CDR3 sequence is CASSYQTGVNTEAFF. The CDR3 coding sequence is TGCGCCAGCAGCTACCAGACAGGCGTGAACACTGAAGCTTTCTTT.

This rearrangement joins TRBV5-1 to TRBJ2-1, with TRBD2 matching over 9 bases. CDR3 length: 16 residues. Looked up from germline, CDR1 is SGHRS and CDR2 is YFSETQ. The trim removed 4 bases at V and 6 bases at J, leaving 11 bases unmatched. In DNA, the CDR3 is TGCGCCAGCAGCCGACTCGCGGGGGGGCAGGGCAATGAGCAGTTCTTC. It yields the protein CASSRLAGGQGNEQFF.

This rearrangement joins TRBV2 to TRBJ1-5; 7 bases align to TRBD1. Germline V gene lookup returns CDR1 SNHLY and CDR2 FYNNEI. There are 13 residues in the CDR3. The V gene end was trimmed by 7 bases and the J gene end by 4 bases; junction bases not matched to a gene: 4. The CDR3 loop is CASMEDRNQPQHF. DNA of the CDR3: TGTGCCAGCATGGAGGACAGGAATCAGCCCCAGCATTTT.

This chain joins TRBV10-3 and TRBJ1-5; maybe TRBD1 (5 bases). The CDR3 has 15 residues. Trimming stripped 5 bases from V and 6 bases from J, with 17 bases between. From germline, CDR1 is ENHRY and CDR2 SYGVKD. CDR3 nucleotide sequence: TGTGCCATCAGTATAGAGGGAGGGGTCGGTCAGCCCCAGCATTTT. Protein sequence: CAISIEGGVGQPQHF.

V and J are TRBV10-3 and TRBJ2-2, with 10 bases identical to TRBD1. CDR1 is ENHRY, CDR2 SYGVKD, per germline. The CDR3 runs 16 residues. After removal of 4 bases from V and 1 base from J, the junction contained 3 bases not matched to a gene. Here the CDR3 reads CAISGWTGGNTGELFF. CDR3 coding DNA: TGTGCCATCAGTGGTTGGACAGGGGGGAACACCGGGGAGCTGTTTTTT.

The chain carries TRBV15 and TRBJ2-1, with 15 bases that match TRBD2. J was trimmed by 7 bases and V by 1 base; bases with no gene match: 8. The CDR3 has 18 amino acids. CDR1 is LNHNV, CDR2 YYDKDF, per germline (reference sequence). Here the CDR3 reads CATSRVWTSGGAWNEQFF. The CDR3 nucleotides read TGTGCCACCAGCAGAGTCTGGACTAGCGGGGGGGCTTGGAATGAGCAGTTCTTC.

This chain's CDR3 is CASGLQGAVTDTQYF. CDR3 nucleotide sequence: TGTGCCAGCGGTCTACAGGGGGCTGTCACAGATACGCAGTATTTT. The chain uses TRBV5-5 and TRBJ2-3; 9 bases match TRBD1. Per the germline V gene, CDR1 is SGHKS and CDR2 is YYEKEE (reference sequence). V lost 7 bases to trimming and J lost 2 bases; unmatched junction nucleotides: 8. The CDR3 has 15 amino acids.